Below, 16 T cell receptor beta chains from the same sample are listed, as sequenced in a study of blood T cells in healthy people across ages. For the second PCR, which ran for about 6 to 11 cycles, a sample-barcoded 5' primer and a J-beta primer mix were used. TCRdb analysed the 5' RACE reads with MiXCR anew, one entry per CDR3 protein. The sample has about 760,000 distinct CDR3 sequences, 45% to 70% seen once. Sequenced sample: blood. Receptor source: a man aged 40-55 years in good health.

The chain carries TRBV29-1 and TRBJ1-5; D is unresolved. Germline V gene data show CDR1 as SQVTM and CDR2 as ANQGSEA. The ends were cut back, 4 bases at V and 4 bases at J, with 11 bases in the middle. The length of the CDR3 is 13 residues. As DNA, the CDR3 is TGCAGCGTTGGAGGAGCCGGAAATCAGCCCCAGCATTTT. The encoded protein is CSVGGAGNQPQHF.

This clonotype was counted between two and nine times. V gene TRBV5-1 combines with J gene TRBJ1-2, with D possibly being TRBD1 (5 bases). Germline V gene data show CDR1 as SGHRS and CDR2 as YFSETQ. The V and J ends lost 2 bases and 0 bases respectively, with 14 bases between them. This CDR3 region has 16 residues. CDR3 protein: CASSLGDSKANYGYTF. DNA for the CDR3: TGCGCCAGCAGCTTAGGTGACAGCAAAGCTAACTATGGCTACACCTTC.

The CDR3 loop reads CASSTLGTSGSGLGEQFF. CDR3 DNA: TGTGCCAGCAGCACCCTAGGGACTAGCGGGTCTGGTCTAGGTGAGCAGTTCTTC. The chain joins TRBV6-2 or TRBV6-3 to TRBJ2-1; TRBD2 agrees at 12 bases. Losses at the gene ends were 6 bases for V and 9 bases for J; bases not matched to a gene: 18. The CDR3 has 18 amino acids. CDR1 and CDR2 from the germline V gene are MNHEY and SVGEGT.

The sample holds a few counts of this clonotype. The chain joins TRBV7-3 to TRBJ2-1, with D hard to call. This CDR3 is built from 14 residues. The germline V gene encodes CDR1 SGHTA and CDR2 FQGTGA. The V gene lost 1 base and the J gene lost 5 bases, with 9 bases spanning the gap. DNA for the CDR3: TGTGCCAGCAGCTTAAGGTTCGCGCACAATGAGCAGTTCTTC. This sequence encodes CASSLRFAHNEQFF.

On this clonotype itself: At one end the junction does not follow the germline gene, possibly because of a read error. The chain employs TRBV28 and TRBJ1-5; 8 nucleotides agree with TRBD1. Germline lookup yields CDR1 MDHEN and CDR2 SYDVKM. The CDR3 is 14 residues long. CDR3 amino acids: CASSDRGDNRPQHF. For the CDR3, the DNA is TGTGCCAGCAGTGACAGGGGTGATAATCGGCCCCAGCATTTT.

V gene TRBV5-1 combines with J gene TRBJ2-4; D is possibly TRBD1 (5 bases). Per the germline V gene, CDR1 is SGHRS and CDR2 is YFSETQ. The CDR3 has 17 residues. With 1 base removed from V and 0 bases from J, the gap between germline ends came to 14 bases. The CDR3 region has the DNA TGCGCCAGCAGCTTGTTTTCAGGGATGGTAGCCAAAAACATTCAGTACTTC. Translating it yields CASSLFSGMVAKNIQYF.

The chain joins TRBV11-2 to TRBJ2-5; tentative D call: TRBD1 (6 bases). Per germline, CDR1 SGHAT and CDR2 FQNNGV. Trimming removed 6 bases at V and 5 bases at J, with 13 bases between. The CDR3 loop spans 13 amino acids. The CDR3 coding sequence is TGTGCCAGCAGAATTCAGGGGCGGGAGACCCAGTACTTC. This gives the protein CASRIQGRETQYF.

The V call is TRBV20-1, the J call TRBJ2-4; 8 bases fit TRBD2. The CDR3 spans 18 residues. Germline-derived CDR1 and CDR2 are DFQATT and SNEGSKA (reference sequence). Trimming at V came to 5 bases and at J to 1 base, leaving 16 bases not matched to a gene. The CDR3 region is CSAATRQRGILAKNIQYF. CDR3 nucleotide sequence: TGCAGTGCTGCTACCCGGCAGCGGGGGATCTTGGCCAAAAACATTCAGTACTTC.

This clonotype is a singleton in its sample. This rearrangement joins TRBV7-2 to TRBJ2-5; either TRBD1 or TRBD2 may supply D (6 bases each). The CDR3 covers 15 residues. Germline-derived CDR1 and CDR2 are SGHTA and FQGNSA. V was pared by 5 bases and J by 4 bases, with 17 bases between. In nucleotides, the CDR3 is TGTGCCAGCAGCACGAGAGGAGGGGGGCGAGAGACCCAGTACTTC. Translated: CASSTRGGGRETQYF.

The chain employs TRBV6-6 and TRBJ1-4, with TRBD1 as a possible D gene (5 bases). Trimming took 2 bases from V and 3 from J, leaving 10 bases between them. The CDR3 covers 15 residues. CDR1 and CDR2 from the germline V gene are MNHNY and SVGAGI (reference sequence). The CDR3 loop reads CASSYVGAANEKLFF. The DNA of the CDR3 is TGTGCCAGCAGTTACGTTGGGGCTGCTAATGAAAAACTGTTTTTT.

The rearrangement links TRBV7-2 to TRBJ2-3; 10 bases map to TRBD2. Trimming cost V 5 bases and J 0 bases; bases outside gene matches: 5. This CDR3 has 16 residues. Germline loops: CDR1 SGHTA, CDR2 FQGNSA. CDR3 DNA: TGTGCCAGCAGCGACCAGGGACTAGCGAGCACAGATACGCAGTATTTT. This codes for CASSDQGLASTDTQYF.

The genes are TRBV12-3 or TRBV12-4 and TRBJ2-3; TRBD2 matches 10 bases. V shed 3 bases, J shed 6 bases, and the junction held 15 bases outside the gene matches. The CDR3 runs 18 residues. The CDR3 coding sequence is TGTGCCAGCAGTTTTACGAGAAGAAGCGGGGGGGTCCGGGATACGCAGTATTTT. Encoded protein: CASSFTRRSGGVRDTQYF.

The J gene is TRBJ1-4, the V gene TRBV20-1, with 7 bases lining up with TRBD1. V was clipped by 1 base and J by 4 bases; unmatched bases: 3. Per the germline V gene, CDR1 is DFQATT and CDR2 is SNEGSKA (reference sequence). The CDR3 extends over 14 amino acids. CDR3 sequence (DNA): TGCAGTGCTAGAGCTGGGACAGTTAATGAAAAACTGTTTTTT. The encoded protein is CSARAGTVNEKLFF.

The CDR3 spells CASSQDPPLGETQYF. The CDR3 bases are TGCGCCAGCAGCCAAGATCCCCCACTGGGCGAGACCCAGTACTTC. V gene TRBV4-1 combines with J gene TRBJ2-7; D gene uncertain. The J call may be faulty, since TRBJ2-5 better matches the DNA end. Germline CDR1 is MGHRA and CDR2 is YSYEKL. The CDR3 sequence is 15 residues long.

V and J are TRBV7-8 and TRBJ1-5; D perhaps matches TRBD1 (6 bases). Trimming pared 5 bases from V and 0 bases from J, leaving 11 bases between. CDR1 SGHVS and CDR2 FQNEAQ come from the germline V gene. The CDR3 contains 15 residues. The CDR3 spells CASSAGTYSNQPQHF. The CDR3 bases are TGTGCCAGCAGCGCAGGGACATATAGCAATCAGCCCCAGCATTTT.

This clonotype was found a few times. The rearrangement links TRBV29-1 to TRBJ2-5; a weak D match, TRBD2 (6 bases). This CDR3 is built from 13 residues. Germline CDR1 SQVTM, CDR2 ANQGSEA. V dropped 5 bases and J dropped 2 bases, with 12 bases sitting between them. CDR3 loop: CSVFSGVQETQYF. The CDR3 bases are TGCAGCGTTTTTAGCGGAGTACAAGAGACCCAGTACTTC.